The source of this T cell receptor (beta chain) is a study of memory CD4+ T cells and cytomegalovirus serostatus. Study-level background: Healthy Belgian adult donors included under ten CMV-positive and 20 to 30 CMV-negative people.

Study conclusions and caveats: About two fifths of the roughly 150 known CMV-associated TCRbeta sequences appeared in CD4+ memory.

Sequenced by immunoSEQ multiplex PCR; TCRdb stores in-frame clones only, minus some. The sample comprises fewer than 40,000 clones, 70% to 85% of which are singletons, and about 5.8% rests with the top ten. The length of the CDR3 is 15 residues. V was shortened by 4 bases and J by 6 bases, with 17 bases between the two germline ends. Germline lookup yields CDR1 SGHRS and CDR2 YFSETQ. This clone appeared once. Its antigen is undetermined. Single viable CD3+CD4+CD8-CD45RO+ cells were sorted as the memory CD4+ T cells. CMV serostatus came from serum IgG against pp150, pp28, p38, p52. This TCR derives from an adult in good health and CMV-seropositive. V is TRBV5-1 and J is TRBJ1-5; TRBD1 is a possible D gene (6 bases). The sequencing sample was made of memory CD4+ T cells from blood. The CDR3 protein is CASSATGAQGQPQHF. CDR3 sequence (DNA): TGCGCCAGCAGCGCCACGGGGGCGCAAGGTCAGCCCCAGCATTTT.